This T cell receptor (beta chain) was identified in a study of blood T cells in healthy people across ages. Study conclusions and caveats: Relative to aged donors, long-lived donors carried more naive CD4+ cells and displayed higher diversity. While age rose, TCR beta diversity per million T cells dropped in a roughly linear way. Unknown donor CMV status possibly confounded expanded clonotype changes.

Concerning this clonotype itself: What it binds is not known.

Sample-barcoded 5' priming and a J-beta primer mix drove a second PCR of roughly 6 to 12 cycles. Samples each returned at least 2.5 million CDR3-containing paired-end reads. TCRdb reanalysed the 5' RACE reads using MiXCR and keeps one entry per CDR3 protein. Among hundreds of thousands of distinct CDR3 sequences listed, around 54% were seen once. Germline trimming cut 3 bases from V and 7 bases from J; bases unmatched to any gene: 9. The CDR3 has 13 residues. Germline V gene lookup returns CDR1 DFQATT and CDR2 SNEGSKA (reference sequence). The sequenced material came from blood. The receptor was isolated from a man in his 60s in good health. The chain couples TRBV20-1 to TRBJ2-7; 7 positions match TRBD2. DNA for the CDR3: TGCAGTGCTAGCAAGCGGGGCTACAATGAGCAGTACTTC. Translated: CSASKRGYNEQYF.